This T cell receptor beta chain came from a study of T cell responses to AZD1222 COVID-19 vaccine. For the study at large: Second-dose intervals near 4 or 12 weeks were combined. Study outcomes and limitations: The donors showed a predominance of white British ancestry and of females, with possible underestimation of clonal diversity.

Sequencing used immunoSEQ multiplex PCR; TCRdb keeps in-frame clones, though not all of them. Counted here are around 110,000 clones, more than 85% occurring once; the ten biggest clones make up over 2.5%. CDR1 and CDR2 from the germline V gene are MDHEN and SYDVKM. The V and J ends lost 2 bases and 11 bases respectively, with 12 bases between them. The CDR3 is made up of 12 amino acids. Points on this clone: Its specificity is not known.

The input for sequencing was peripheral blood, taken on day 0 of AZD1222 vaccination. This TCR derives from an adult in good health. The chain has TRBV28 and TRBJ1-1; D may be TRBD1 (5 bases). The CDR3 loop reads CASSLQPKGAFF. In nucleotides, the CDR3 is TGTGCCAGCAGTTTACAGCCTAAGGGGGCTTTCTTT.